This paragraph covers one T cell receptor beta chain sequence. Researchers prepared the TRB cDNA libraries using 5' RACE with UMI labels. Following a re-call of the 5' RACE reads, TCRdb has one entry per CDR3 protein and lacks DNA. The data show tens of thousands of distinct CDR3 sequences, and the top ten clones hold about 1%. These data belong to a study of CXCR3-negative and CXCR3-positive naive CD8 T cells. The CDR3 totals 12 residues. The germline gives CDR1 DFQATT, CDR2 SNEGSKA (reference sequence). The sample comprised naive CXCR3- CD8+ T cells from blood. Subset noted: CD45RO-CCR7+CD27+CD95- naive CD8+ T cells lacking CXCR3 (TNR3-). This sequence originates from a human donor in good health. Some clones in this sample may be carry-over from other donors' samples. The rearrangement joins TRBV20-1 to TRBJ2-7. This chain's CDR3 is CSARAGIYEQYF.